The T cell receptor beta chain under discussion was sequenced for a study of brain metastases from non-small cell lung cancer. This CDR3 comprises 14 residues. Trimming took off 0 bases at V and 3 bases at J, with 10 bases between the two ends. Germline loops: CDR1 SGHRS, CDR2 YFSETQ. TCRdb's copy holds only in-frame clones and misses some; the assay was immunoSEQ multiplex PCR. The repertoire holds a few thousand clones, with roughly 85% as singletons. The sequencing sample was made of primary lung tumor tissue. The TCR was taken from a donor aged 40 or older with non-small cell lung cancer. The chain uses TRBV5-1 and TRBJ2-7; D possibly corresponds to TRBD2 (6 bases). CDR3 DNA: TGCGCCAGCAGCTTGGATGTCGGGGGCTACGAGCAGTACTTC. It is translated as CASSLDVGGYEQYF.